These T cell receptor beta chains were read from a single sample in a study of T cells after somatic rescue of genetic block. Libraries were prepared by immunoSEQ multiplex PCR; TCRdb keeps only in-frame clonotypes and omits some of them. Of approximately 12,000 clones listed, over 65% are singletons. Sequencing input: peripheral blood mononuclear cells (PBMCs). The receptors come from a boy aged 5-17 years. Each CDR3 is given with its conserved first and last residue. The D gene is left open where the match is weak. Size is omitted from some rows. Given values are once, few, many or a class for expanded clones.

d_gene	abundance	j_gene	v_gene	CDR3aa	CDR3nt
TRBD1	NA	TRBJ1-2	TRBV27	CASRTDLTGDGYTF	TGTGCCAGCAGAACAGACCTGACAGGGGACGGCTACACCTTC
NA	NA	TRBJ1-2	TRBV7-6	CASSFIRDSYGYTF	TGTGCCAGCAGCTTTATCAGGGACTCCTATGGCTACACCTTC
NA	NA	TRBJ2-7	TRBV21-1	CASSKGEGPTLYEQYF	TGTGCCAGCAGCAAAGGGGAGGGACCCACCCTCTACGAGCAGTACTTC
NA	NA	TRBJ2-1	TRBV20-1	CSSQVPTEQFF	TGCAGTTCCCAGGTACCTACCGAGCAGTTCTTC
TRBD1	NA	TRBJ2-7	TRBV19	CASSFRQGNSYEQYF	TGTGCCAGTAGTTTTCGACAGGGAAACTCCTACGAGCAGTACTTC
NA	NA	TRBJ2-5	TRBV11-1	CASSLGLQETQYF	TGTGCCAGCAGCTTGGGTCTCCAAGAGACCCAGTACTTC
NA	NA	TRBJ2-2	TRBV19	CASSMGRFGVNTGELFF	TGTGCCAGTAGTATGGGTCGGTTTGGGGTAAATACCGGGGAGCTGTTTTTT
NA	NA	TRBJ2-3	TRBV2	CASSLTESSDQPLTDTQYF	TGTGCCAGCAGCTTGACAGAGTCTAGCGATCAACCTCTCACAGATACGCAGTATTTT
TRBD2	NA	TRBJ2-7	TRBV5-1	CASAPSGGALIYEQYF	TGCGCCAGCGCCCCTAGCGGGGGGGCTCTTATCTACGAGCAGTACTTC
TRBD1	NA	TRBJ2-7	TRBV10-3	CAISLGQGAYEQYF	TGTGCCATCAGTCTCGGACAGGGCGCCTACGAGCAGTACTTC
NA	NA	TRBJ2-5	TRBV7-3	CASSRRTQETQYF	TGTGCCAGCAGCCGCCGAACCCAAGAGACCCAGTACTTC
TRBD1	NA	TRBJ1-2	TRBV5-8	CASSSGQGARYGYTF	TGTGCCAGCAGCTCTGGACAGGGGGCTAGATATGGCTACACCTTC
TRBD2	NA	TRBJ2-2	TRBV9	CASSVEGLAFTGELFF	TGTGCCAGCAGCGTAGAGGGACTAGCTTTCACCGGGGAGCTGTTTTTT
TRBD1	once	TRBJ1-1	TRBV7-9	CASSRTGNTEAFF	TGTGCCAGCAGCCGGACAGGGAACACTGAAGCTTTCTTT
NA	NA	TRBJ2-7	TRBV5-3	CARRNYFAGSYEQYF	TGTGCCAGAAGAAATTATTTTGCGGGGTCCTACGAGCAGTACTTC
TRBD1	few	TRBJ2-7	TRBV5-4	CASSPTRTGSYEQYF	TGTGCCAGCAGTCCCACCCGGACAGGGTCCTACGAGCAGTACTTC
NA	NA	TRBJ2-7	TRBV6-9	CASYIAPCYEQYF	TGTGCCAGCTATATAGCCCCTTGCTACGAGCAGTACTTC
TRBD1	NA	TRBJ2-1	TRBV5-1	CASTPKGTASYNEQFF	TGCGCCAGCACCCCTAAGGGGACAGCTTCCTACAATGAGCAGTTCTTC
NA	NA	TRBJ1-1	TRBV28	CASSPGGRTEAFF	TGTGCCAGCAGCCCGGGGGGCCGCACTGAAGCTTTCTTT
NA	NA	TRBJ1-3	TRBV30	CAWSVLGLTNTIYF	TGTGCCTGGAGTGTACTTGGACTAACAAACACCATATATTTT
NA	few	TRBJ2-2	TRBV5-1	CASSSLGQVYTGELFF	TGCGCCAGCAGCTCCCTCGGGCAGGTGTACACCGGGGAGCTGTTTTTT
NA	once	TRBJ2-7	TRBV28	CASSPRVGPYEQYF	TGTGCCAGCAGCCCCCGTGTGGGACCCTACGAGCAGTACTTC
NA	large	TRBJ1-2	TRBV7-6	CASSSESGQANYGYTF	TGTGCCAGCAGCTCCGAGTCGGGACAAGCTAACTATGGCTACACCTTC
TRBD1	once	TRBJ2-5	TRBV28	CASSGWDSQETQYF	TGTGCCAGCAGTGGATGGGACAGCCAAGAGACCCAGTACTTC
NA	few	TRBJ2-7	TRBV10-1	CASSAQPGGEQYF	TGCGCCAGCAGTGCCCAGCCGGGCGGCGAGCAGTACTTC
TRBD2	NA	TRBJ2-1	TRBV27	CASSLSSGGAYNEQFF	TGTGCCAGCAGTCTATCTAGCGGGGGTGCGTACAATGAGCAGTTCTTC
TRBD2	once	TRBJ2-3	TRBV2	CASSAGLAGGSDTQYF	TGTGCCAGCAGTGCCGGGCTAGCGGGAGGGTCAGATACGCAGTATTTT
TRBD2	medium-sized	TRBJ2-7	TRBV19	CASSMTSGETYEQYF	TGTGCCAGTAGTATGACTAGCGGGGAGACCTACGAGCAGTACTTC
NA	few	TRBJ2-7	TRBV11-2	CASSLAWGFSYEQYF	TGTGCCAGCAGCTTAGCATGGGGATTCTCCTACGAGCAGTACTTC
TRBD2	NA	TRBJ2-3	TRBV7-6	CASSSGLAGVKDTQYF	TGTGCCAGCAGCTCAGGACTAGCGGGGGTGAAAGATACGCAGTATTTT
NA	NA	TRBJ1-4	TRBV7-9	CASSFWIGGPEKLFF	TGTGCCAGCAGCTTTTGGATCGGTGGGCCAGAAAAACTGTTTTTT
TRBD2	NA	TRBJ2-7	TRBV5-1	CASSFTSGAGEQYF	TGCGCCAGCAGCTTCACTAGCGGGGCGGGCGAGCAGTACTTC
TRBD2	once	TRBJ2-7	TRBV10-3	CAIGGDIYEQYF	TGTGCCATCGGGGGGGATATCTACGAGCAGTACTTC
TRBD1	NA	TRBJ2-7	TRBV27	CASRRQGVPYEQYF	TGTGCCAGCAGGAGACAGGGGGTCCCTTACGAGCAGTACTTC
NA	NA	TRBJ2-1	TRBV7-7	CASSSGGQKNEQFF	TGTGCCAGCAGCTCCGGGGGACAAAAGAATGAGCAGTTCTTC